This TCR beta chain was sequenced in a study of cytomegalovirus exposure and HLA in healthy donors. Study at large: The 130 or so validation repertoires used the same platform as the approximately 670 first-cohort repertoires (as reported by a later analysis). Findings and limits, study-wide: Subsequent analysis revealed that first-cohort TCR clusters tended to co-occur in the 130 or so validation repertoires. It was reported that the classifier diagnosed cytomegalovirus status with high specificity and sensitivity in both the original and validation cohorts.

Among the roughly 120 subjects of the validation cohort, separate from the roughly 700-subject first cohort, were the donors. V trimming: 4 bases; J trimming: 4 bases; junction bases outside the gene matches: 13. CDR3 length: 17 residues. Germline V gene sequence: CDR1 SGHDT, CDR2 YYEEEE. On this clone: What it binds is unknown.

Libraries were prepared by immunoSEQ multiplex PCR; TCRdb keeps only in-frame clonotypes and omits some of them. This table holds some 150,000 clones, about 89% found once. The TCR comes from a young woman in good health and CMV-seropositive. The specimen was PBMCs. The chain carries TRBV5-6 and TRBJ2-5, with TRBD2 matching over 10 bases. The CDR3 loop is CASSQRKAGGLTETQYF. The CDR3 DNA is TGTGCCAGCAGCCAAAGGAAAGCGGGAGGGCTTACAGAGACCCAGTACTTC.